This T cell receptor (beta chain) comes out of a study of shared clonotypes between healthy human individuals. Findings and caveats of the study: About 5% of naive CD4 clonotypes were shared across several donors. Rarefaction showed sorted-subset sequencing was incomplete despite large depth. Non-shared clonotypes had lower generation probabilities than clonotypes shared by all four sorted-subset donors.

Selected positively for CCR7 and CD45RO-negative, naive CD8 cells excluded terminally differentiated effector memory CD45RA+ cells. Trimming shortened V by 5 bases and J by 3 bases, and 16 bases separated the two germline ends. Germline CDR1 MDHEN, CDR2 SYDVKM. The CDR3 is made up of 15 amino acids. Profiled with immunoSEQ multiplex PCR; TCRdb holds only in-frame clones, not every one. Among approximately 740,000 clones listed, nearly 95% were seen once. As for this clone: Its cognate antigen is unknown.

This TCR was recovered from a man aged 25-40 years in good health. The rearrangement links TRBV28 to TRBJ2-5, with unresolved D. Sequenced material: naive CD8+ T cells sorted from blood. CDR3 nucleotide sequence: TGTGCCAGCAGTCTACGGAGTAGTGAAGAAGAGACCCAGTACTTC. Translation: CASSLRSSEEETQYF. Variable domain in full (rest from reference TRBV28 and TRBJ2-5): DVKVTQSSRYLVKRTGEKVFLECVQDMDHENMFWYRQDPGLGLRLIYFSYDVKMKEKGDIPEGYSVSREKKERFSLILESASTNQTSMYLCASSLRSSEEETQYFGPGTRLLVL.